The 3 T cell receptor beta chains below all came from one sample that was sequenced in a study of CD8+ T cells in alopecia areata. In each case, RNA was isolated and then reverse transcribed into cDNA as the sequencing template. Assay: immunoSEQ multiplex PCR; the TCRdb copy retains only in-frame clones and omits some. The sample has just over 150,000 clones, less than 65% seen once. The source was CD8+ T cells sorted from blood, collected at week 0. The origin of the receptors is a human donor with alopecia areata.

A few counts support this clone. J is TRBJ2-3 and V is TRBV6-4, with 9 positions matching TRBD2. Trimming removed 2 bases from V and 2 bases from J; junction bases left unmatched: 2. Germline CDR1 and CDR2: MRHNA and SNTAGT. This CDR3 is built from 15 residues. The CDR3 loop is CASSDGGGATDTQYF. Here the CDR3 DNA reads TGTGCCAGCAGTGACGGCGGGGGGGCCACAGATACGCAGTATTTT.

CDR3 sequence: CATSGRTNTEAFF. The DNA for the CDR3 is TGTGCCACCAGCGGACGGACGAACACTGAAGCTTTCTTT. The V gene is TRBV15, the J gene TRBJ1-1; D remains unclear. The V gene lost 5 bases and the J gene lost 1 base, with 8 bases spanning the gap. The CDR3 has 13 amino acids. The germline V gene encodes CDR1 LNHNV and CDR2 YYDKDF (reference sequence).

The chain uses TRBV7-8 and TRBJ2-3; D possibly corresponds to TRBD2 (5 bases). V lost 5 bases to trimming and J lost 3 bases, with 9 bases between them. The CDR3 is 13 residues long. Germline values: CDR1 SGHVS, CDR2 FQNEAQ. The CDR3 loop reads CASSPTRTDTQYF. In DNA form, the CDR3 reads TGTGCCAGCAGCCCCACTAGGACAGATACGCAGTATTTT.